This TCR beta chain is from a study of cytomegalovirus exposure and HLA in healthy donors. Study context: In an early release, HLA-typed donors contributed 77 million or so unique TCR sequences. Study-wide findings and caveats: Several of the most significant clusters appeared, in a later analysis, to be linked to common viral pathogens.

V was trimmed by 8 bases and J by 4 bases, leaving 11 bases between them. CDR1 is SNHLY, CDR2 FYNNEI, per germline. CDR3 length equals 13 residues. The study ran its PCR with 60 Vbeta and 13 Jbeta primers. Original processing notes: In a later analysis, some 80 million unique TCR beta chains included roughly 11 million shared by two or more donors. Using immunoSEQ multiplex PCR, the repertoire was profiled, and TCRdb retains in-frame clones only, with some absent. The DNA was the basis for D and trimming; V, J and clone size are from that table. The sample yields fewer than 90,000 clones, around 75% seen once. With respect to this clone: The antigen is not known.

The sample comprised PBMCs. This sequence originates from a woman in her thirties or forties in good health and CMV-seropositive. V gene TRBV2 combines with J gene TRBJ1-4; the D gene is possibly TRBD1 (5 bases). CDR3 in amino acids: CASRGGINEKLFF. The CDR3 nucleotides are TGTGCCAGCCGGGGGGGGATTAATGAAAAACTGTTTTTT.